The 22 T cell receptor beta chains below were found in one sample sequenced in a study of Graves' ophthalmopathy and Graves' hyperthyroidism. The authors amplified TCR beta CDR3 regions, and they did so from RNA transcripts for repertoire sequencing. An initial RT-PCR round employing HTBI primers preceded a second-round multiplex PCR. TCRdb called the multiplex PCR reads again in MiXCR, with one record for every CDR3 protein. The sample consists of around 1.1 million distinct CDR3 sequences, around a third of them appearing once. Sequenced: peripheral blood or thyroid tissue (not recorded which). The receptors derive from an adult man with Graves' hyperthyroidism.

This rearrangement joins TRBV6-2 or TRBV6-3 to TRBJ1-5, with 7 bases lining up with TRBD1. The CDR3 covers 18 residues. Germline CDR1 is MNHEY and CDR2 is SVGEGT. V lost 1 base, J lost 0 bases, and 9 bases stayed unmatched. The CDR3 loop reads CASSYFDRDYNSNQPQHF. CDR3 in DNA: TGTGCCAGCAGTTACTTTGACAGGGACTATAATAGCAATCAGCCCCAGCATTTT.

The genes are TRBV20-1 and TRBJ2-5, with D perhaps TRBD1 (5 bases). The CDR3 has 12 residues. The V gene's germline CDR1 is DFQATT and CDR2 SNEGSKA (reference sequence). Trimming cost V 2 bases and J 5 bases, with 9 bases left between them. The CDR3 spells CSARQGSETQYF. The CDR3 DNA is TGCAGTGCTAGACAGGGTTCGGAGACCCAGTACTTC.

The V call is TRBV15, the J call TRBJ2-3, with TRBD1 matching over 7 bases. The germline V gene encodes CDR1 LNHNV and CDR2 YYDKDF (reference sequence). CDR3 length: 16 residues. V was clipped by 1 base and J by 1 base; unmatched bases: 5. The DNA for the CDR3 is TGTGCCACCAGCAGAGTAACAGGGGTGCGCACAGATACGCAGTATTTT. As protein: CATSRVTGVRTDTQYF.

The genes are TRBV5-4 and TRBJ2-5, with TRBD1 identical over 7 bases. The CDR3 covers 15 residues. V lost 3 bases, J lost 2 bases, and 7 bases stayed unmatched. Germline assignment: CDR1 SGHNT and CDR2 YYREEE (reference sequence). The chain's CDR3 is CASSSTGQEQETQYF. The CDR3 coding sequence is TGTGCCAGCAGCTCAACTGGACAGGAACAAGAGACCCAGTACTTC.

This chain uses TRBV10-2 with TRBJ2-5; 8 bases are shared with TRBD1. With 4 bases clipped from V and 1 base from J, the junction kept 8 bases outside the gene matches. Germline CDR1 is WSHSY and CDR2 is SAAADI. The CDR3 consists of 16 residues. The CDR3 sequence is CASSGVGQGIQETQYF. DNA of the CDR3: TGCGCCAGCAGTGGAGTCGGACAGGGAATCCAAGAGACCCAGTACTTC.

The rearrangement uses TRBV19 and TRBJ2-7; D uncertain. There are 13 residues in the CDR3. Germline values: CDR1 LNHDA, CDR2 SQIVND (reference sequence). Trimming pared 3 bases from V and 7 bases from J, leaving 13 bases between. The CDR3 sequence is CASSMGRYNEQYF. The CDR3 nucleotides are TGTGCCAGTAGTATGGGTCGGTACAATGAGCAGTACTTC.

This clonotype has a count of ten or more. The J gene is TRBJ1-2, the V gene TRBV11-2; TRBD1 aligns across 7 bases. The J segment lost 0 bases and the V segment lost 5 bases, leaving 12 bases of the junction unmatched. This CDR3 has 17 amino acids. The germline gives CDR1 SGHAT, CDR2 FQNNGV. This CDR3 is CASSPPGTEPSNYGYTF. The CDR3 DNA reads as TGTGCCAGCAGCCCCCCCGGGACAGAGCCTTCTAACTATGGCTACACCTTC.

This clonotype was observed a handful of times. V is TRBV5-1 and J is TRBJ1-2, with 10 bases matching TRBD1. The germline CDR1 and CDR2 sequences are SGHRS and YFSETQ. V gave up 0 bases and J gave up 8 bases; unmatched junction bases: 4. The CDR3 runs 14 residues. This chain's CDR3 is CASSLAATGGGYTF. The CDR3 DNA sequence: TGCGCCAGCAGCTTGGCCGCGACAGGGGGCGGCTACACCTTC. Full variable domain (rest looked up from reference TRBV5-1 and TRBJ1-2): KAGVTQTPRYLIKTRGQQVTLSCSPISGHRSVSWYQQTPGQGLQFLFEYFSETQRNKGNFPGRFSGRQFSNSRSEMNVSTLELGDSALYLCASSLAATGGGYTFGSGTRLTVV.

This chain connects TRBV25-1 to TRBJ1-1; a possible D gene is TRBD1 (5 bases). The germline CDR1 and CDR2 sequences are MGHDK and SYGVNS. Trimming cost V 4 bases and J 3 bases, with 15 bases left between them. CDR3 length equals 15 residues. This CDR3 is CASSAPTAWDTEAFF. The CDR3 DNA follows: TGTGCCAGCAGTGCGCCGACAGCCTGGGACACTGAAGCTTTCTTT.

This clonotype has a handful of counts. The chain is built from TRBV7-9 and TRBJ2-2; 7 nucleotides agree with TRBD1. The germline V gene encodes CDR1 SEHNR and CDR2 FQNEAQ (reference sequence). The trim removed 2 bases at V and 6 bases at J, leaving 15 bases unmatched. The CDR3 loop spans 18 amino acids. The CDR3 is CASSLRSARQGVAGELFF. CDR3 DNA: TGTGCCAGCAGCTTACGTTCTGCTCGACAGGGTGTTGCCGGGGAGCTGTTTTTT.

This clonotype was seen a few times. The J gene is TRBJ2-7, the V gene TRBV4-3; 9 nucleotides agree with TRBD1. CDR3 length: 14 amino acids. Germline lookup yields CDR1 LGHNA and CDR2 YSLEER. V shed 3 bases, J shed 6 bases, and the junction held 6 bases outside the gene matches. The CDR3 region is CASSHRDRDPEQYF. In DNA form, the CDR3 reads TGCGCCAGCAGCCACCGGGACAGGGACCCCGAGCAGTACTTC.

This chain links TRBV20-1 with TRBJ2-2; TRBD2 might be the D (6 bases). CDR1 is DFQATT and CDR2 is SNEGSKA in the germline V gene (reference sequence). This CDR3 is built from 14 residues. With 2 bases removed from V and 7 bases from J, the gap between germline ends came to 14 bases. Here the CDR3 DNA reads TGCAGTGCTAGACAGGAGGGATCAGGCGGGGAGCTGTTTTTT. Protein: CSARQEGSGGELFF.

V and J are TRBV7-2 and TRBJ1-4; 8 bases fit TRBD1. This CDR3 region has 15 residues. The V segment lost 6 bases and the J segment 7 bases; nucleotides outside the gene matches: 10. CDR1 and CDR2 from the germline V gene are SGHTA and FQGNSA. CDR3 coding DNA: TGTGCCAGCAGACGAACAGGGGGATTAGGTGAAAAACTGTTTTTT. Amino acids: CASRRTGGLGEKLFF.

About this clonotype itself: This may come from a read error, since a much larger clone is one base off. The rearrangement joins TRBV5-1 to TRBJ1-1; D gene ambiguous. Germline V gene sequence: CDR1 SGHRS, CDR2 YFSETQ. Trimming stripped 4 bases from V and 1 base from J, with 8 bases between. This CDR3 contains 13 residues. The CDR3 bases are TGCGCCAGCAGCCCGATACAGAACACTGAAGCTTTCTTT. It encodes CASSPIQNTEAFF.

This chain joins TRBV29-1 and TRBJ2-1, with 10 positions matching TRBD2. Germline V gene sequence: CDR1 SQVTM, CDR2 ANQGSEA. The CDR3 totals 16 residues. V trimming: 6 bases; J trimming: 8 bases; junction bases outside the gene matches: 16. CDR3 bases: TGCAGCGTGGCCGGGACTAGCGAAAACCACGTCTATGAGCAGTTCTTC. Amino acids: CSVAGTSENHVYEQFF.

In its sample, this clonotype was seen a few times. With a much larger clone just one base away, this may be a read error. This rearrangement joins TRBV19 to TRBJ1-1, with 9 bases matching TRBD1. The germline CDR1 and CDR2 sequences are LNHDA and SQIVND (reference sequence). The CDR3 loop spans 14 amino acids. V gave up 5 bases and J gave up 11 bases; unmatched junction bases: 12. The CDR3 is CASSRDREVWRAFF. The DNA for the CDR3 is TGTGCCAGTAGTCGGGACAGGGAGGTCTGGCGGGCTTTCTTT.

This clonotype was recorded many times. The chain joins TRBV7-3 to TRBJ1-1, with no clear D. V was trimmed by 4 bases and J by 11 bases, leaving 8 bases between them. Germline V gene sequence: CDR1 SGHTA, CDR2 FQGTGA. The CDR3 contains 10 residues. In DNA form, the CDR3 reads TGTGCCAGCAGCTCTTTGTGGGCTTTCTTT. Its protein product is CASSSLWAFF.

The chain links TRBV20-1 to TRBJ1-1; 7 nucleotides match TRBD1. The germline V gene has CDR1 DFQATT and CDR2 SNEGSKA (reference sequence). V lost 2 bases to trimming and J lost 5 bases; unmatched junction nucleotides: 11. CDR3 size: 15 residues. In DNA form, the CDR3 reads TGCAGTGCTAGACAGGGATCGGAGGGGGCAACTGAAGCTTTCTTT. Its protein product is CSARQGSEGATEAFF.

This clonotype came up many times. V gene TRBV20-1 combines with J gene TRBJ1-5; D is undetermined. The CDR3 extends over 15 amino acids. CDR1 is DFQATT, CDR2 SNEGSKA, per germline (reference sequence). V dropped 1 base and J dropped 4 bases, with 14 bases sitting between them. This chain's CDR3 is CSARATGPKNQPQHF. The CDR3 DNA reads as TGCAGTGCTAGAGCGACCGGGCCCAAAAATCAGCCCCAGCATTTT.

The rearrangement joins TRBV6-6 to TRBJ1-1, with D perhaps matching TRBD1 (6 bases). V lost 8 bases and J lost 10, with 11 bases in between. CDR1 and CDR2 (germline): MNHNY, SVGAGI (reference sequence). The CDR3 loop spans 10 amino acids. CDR3 in amino acids: CASGETGAFF. The CDR3 nucleotides read TGTGCCAGCGGAGAGACAGGAGCTTTCTTT.

This chain uses TRBV7-9 with TRBJ2-7; 9 bases agree with TRBD2. This CDR3 is built from 14 residues. The V and J ends lost 8 bases and 2 bases, in that order; junction bases with no gene match: 7. CDR1 and CDR2 from the germline V gene are SEHNR and FQNEAQ (reference sequence). CDR3 sequence (DNA): TGTGCCAGCTATCCACTAGCGGGTACCTACGAGCAGTACTTC. Translating gives CASYPLAGTYEQYF.

This clonotype was seen at least ten times. The chain has TRBV11-2 and TRBJ2-7; 8 positions agree with TRBD1. V lost 10 bases and J lost 3; bases outside the gene matches: 5. CDR1 and CDR2 from the germline V gene are SGHAT and FQNNGV. The CDR3 length is 12 residues. The CDR3 sequence is CATETGDYEQYF. The DNA for the CDR3 is TGTGCCACAGAGACAGGGGACTACGAGCAGTACTTC. The entire variable domain, with the rest obtained from reference TRBV11-2 and TRBJ2-7, is as follows: EAGVAQSPRYKIIEKRQSVAFWCNPISGHATLYWYQQILGQGPKLLIQFQNNGVVDDSQLPKDRFSAERLKGVDSTLKIQPAKLEDSAVYLCATETGDYEQYFGPGTRLTVT.